The 20 T cell receptor beta chains listed next were all sequenced from one sample in a study of cytomegalovirus exposure and HLA in healthy donors. The PCR made use of 60 Vbeta and 13 Jbeta primers. Clones were sequenced by immunoSEQ multiplex PCR, and TCRdb holds only the in-frame ones, with some missing. Of 150,000 to 250,000 clones in the sample, around 80% were seen once. Sequenced sample: PBMCs. These receptors came from a woman under 40 in good health and CMV-seropositive.

This chain links TRBV5-4 with TRBJ2-5; 8 bases are a match to TRBD1. Trimming cost V 0 bases and J 2 bases; bases outside gene matches: 3. This CDR3 contains 15 residues. Germline V gene lookup returns CDR1 SGHNT and CDR2 YYREEE (reference sequence). The CDR3 nucleotides are TGTGCCAGCAGCTTGGGAGGGACAGGACAAGAGACCCAGTACTTC. It is translated as CASSLGGTGQETQYF.

This clone showed up just once. The rearrangement links TRBV5-8 to TRBJ2-7, with 10 bases aligning to TRBD1. Losses at the gene ends were 4 bases for V and 3 bases for J; bases not matched to a gene: 4. CDR3 length equals 14 residues. CDR1 and CDR2 (germline): SGHTS, YDEGEE. The CDR3 sequence: CASSPGTGDYEQYF. The CDR3 nucleotides read TGTGCCAGCAGCCCCGGGACAGGGGACTACGAGCAGTACTTC. The complete variable domain, with remaining parts taken from reference TRBV5-8 and TRBJ2-7, reads EAGVTQSPTHLIKTRGQQATLRCSPISGHTSVYWYQQALGLGLQFLLWYDEGEERNRGNFPPRFSGRQFPNYSSELNVNALELEDSALYLCASSPGTGDYEQYFGPGTRLTVT.

This chain joins TRBV2 and TRBJ2-7; 9 positions agree with TRBD2. Germline CDR1 reads SNHLY; CDR2 reads FYNNEI. The junction had 12 bases not matched to a gene; V was cut back by 7 bases and J by 2 bases. The CDR3 runs 16 residues. DNA for the CDR3: TGTGCCAGCACACGGGGTGGGGCTAGCGGGGCCTACGAGCAGTACTTC. This translates into CASTRGGASGAYEQYF.

The chain uses TRBV2 and TRBJ2-5; D possibly corresponds to TRBD1 (6 bases). This CDR3 region has 13 residues. From germline, CDR1 is SNHLY and CDR2 FYNNEI. Trimming removed 8 bases at V and 5 bases at J, with 15 bases between. The CDR3 nucleotides read TGTGCCAGCGGAAGGGGGAAGAAGGAGACCCAGTACTTC. This sequence encodes CASGRGKKETQYF.

This clone was recorded only once. This chain uses TRBV4-1 with TRBJ1-2; TRBD1 matches 10 bases. Germline V gene sequence: CDR1 MGHRA, CDR2 YSYEKL. This CDR3 is built from 14 residues. J was trimmed by 6 bases and V by 1 base; bases with no gene match: 2. The CDR3 spells CASSQVGTGDGYTF. The CDR3 coding sequence is TGCGCCAGCAGCCAAGTTGGGACAGGGGATGGCTACACCTTC.

This chain's CDR3 is CASSQSFLAGVFF. CDR3 sequence (DNA): TGCGCCAGCAGCCAATCGTTCCTAGCGGGAGTGTTCTTC. The V and J genes are TRBV4-1 and TRBJ2-1; 10 nucleotides line up with TRBD2. Germline trimming cut 2 bases from V and 15 bases from J; bases unmatched to any gene: 7. Looked up from germline, CDR1 is MGHRA and CDR2 is YSYEKL. This CDR3 spans 13 amino acids.

This clone was picked up one time. The J gene is TRBJ2-1, the V gene TRBV15, with 7 positions matching TRBD2. The V and J ends lost 8 bases and 2 bases, in that order; junction bases with no gene match: 18. This CDR3 is 18 amino acids long. Germline V gives CDR1 LNHNV, CDR2 YYDKDF (reference sequence). Here the CDR3 reads CATQRPSGVSPPYNEQFF. As DNA, the CDR3 is TGTGCCACCCAAAGACCCAGCGGGGTGTCCCCTCCCTACAATGAGCAGTTCTTC. Supplemented by reference TRBV15 and TRBJ2-1, the full variable domain reads DAMVIQNPRYQVTQFGKPVTLSCSQTLNHNVMYWYQQKSSQAPKLLFHYYDKDFNNEADTPDNFQSRRPNTSFCFLDIRSPGLGDTAMYLCATQRPSGVSPPYNEQFFGPGTRLTVL.

The genes are TRBV30 and TRBJ1-2, with D possibly matching TRBD1 (5 bases). Trimming removed 4 bases at V and 4 bases at J, with 19 bases between. The CDR3 has 15 amino acids. The germline gives CDR1 GTSNPN, CDR2 SVGIG (reference sequence). CDR3 sequence (DNA): TGTGCCTGGACCGCTTCCACTTACAGGTCCTATGGCTACACCTTC. It encodes CAWTASTYRSYGYTF. Full variable domain (rest looked up from reference TRBV30 and TRBJ1-2): SQTIHQWPATLVQPVGSPLSLECTVEGTSNPNLYWYRQAAGRGLQLLFYSVGIGQISSEVPQNLSASRPQDRQFILSSKKLLLSDSGFYLCAWTASTYRSYGYTFGSGTRLTVV.

The V call is TRBV2, the J call TRBJ1-2, with TRBD1 matching 11 bases. The CDR3 runs to 15 residues. V shed 7 bases and J 2 bases; nucleotides not matched to a gene: 6. Germline V gives CDR1 SNHLY, CDR2 FYNNEI. The CDR3 reads CASNKGQGVNYGYTF. The CDR3 coding sequence is TGTGCCAGCAATAAGGGACAGGGGGTAAACTATGGCTACACCTTC.

The chain carries TRBV27 and TRBJ1-4; D gene ambiguous. CDR3 size: 15 residues. The V and J ends lost 4 bases and 8 bases respectively, with 17 bases between them. CDR1 is MNHEY and CDR2 is SMNVEV in the germline V gene (reference sequence). The CDR3 here is CASSSYMGVKEKLFF. CDR3 nucleotides: TGTGCCAGCAGTTCCTACATGGGCGTAAAGGAAAAACTGTTTTTT.

The chain employs TRBV4-3 and TRBJ1-1; 7 nucleotides align to TRBD1. V was pared by 5 bases and J by 3 bases, with 3 bases of the junction left unmatched. The CDR3 extends over 13 amino acids. Germline CDR1 and CDR2: LGHNA and YSLEER. CDR3: CASSSDRDTEAFF. For the CDR3, the DNA is TGCGCCAGCAGCTCCGACAGGGACACTGAAGCTTTCTTT.

The chain recombines TRBV5-1 with TRBJ2-2; a possible D gene is TRBD1 (6 bases). Germline V gene lookup returns CDR1 SGHRS and CDR2 YFSETQ. V was pared by 9 bases and J by 3 bases, with 18 bases between. The CDR3 length is 15 residues. The CDR3 bases are TGCGCCACCGCACAGGGTACGGCTTACACCGGGGAGCTGTTTTTT. This translates into CATAQGTAYTGELFF.

The chain couples TRBV11-3 to TRBJ2-3, with D perhaps TRBD2 (6 bases). V dropped 5 bases and J dropped 0 bases, with 9 bases sitting between them. Germline V gives CDR1 SGHNT, CDR2 YENEEA. The CDR3 is made up of 14 amino acids. This CDR3 is CASSLGGSTDTQYF. The CDR3 DNA follows: TGTGCCAGCAGCCTTGGGGGGAGCACAGATACGCAGTATTTT.

This clone was seen only once. The gene calls are TRBV9 and TRBJ2-2; D is possibly TRBD2 (6 bases). CDR1 is SGDLS, CDR2 YYNGEE, per germline. The germline V and J ends were trimmed by 0 bases and 3 bases, with 12 bases remaining between them. This CDR3 spans 16 amino acids. The CDR3 DNA is TGTGCCAGCAGCGTAGAGGGTAGCGGATACACCGGGGAGCTGTTTTTT. Amino acid sequence: CASSVEGSGYTGELFF.

The V and J genes are TRBV29-1 and TRBJ2-7; 10 bases are a match to TRBD2. Germline V gene data show CDR1 as SQVTM and CDR2 as ANQGSEA. The CDR3 has 13 amino acids. V trimming: 7 bases; J trimming: 6 bases; junction bases outside the gene matches: 9. The CDR3 sequence is CSAELTSGAEQYF. The CDR3 bases are TGCAGCGCCGAGTTAACTAGCGGGGCCGAGCAGTACTTC.

CDR3 in DNA: TGTGCCAGCAGCCAAGATGGGAACCAACGGGACCAGTACTTC. The encoded protein is CASSQDGNQRDQYF. This chain joins TRBV4-2 and TRBJ2-5; maybe TRBD2 (5 bases). Trimming shortened V by 0 bases and J by 10 bases, and 15 bases separated the two germline ends. The CDR3 length is 14 residues. CDR1 and CDR2 from the germline V gene are LGHNA and YNFKEQ.

V usage is TRBV5-6 and J usage is TRBJ1-2; D is possibly TRBD1 (5 bases). Trimming shortened V by 3 bases and J by 6 bases, and 12 bases separated the two germline ends. The CDR3 has 13 amino acids. Germline lookup yields CDR1 SGHDT and CDR2 YYEEEE. CDR3 nucleotide sequence: TGTGCCAGCAGCTCGACAGATCTGGATGGCTACACCTTC. Residues: CASSSTDLDGYTF.

This chain links TRBV19 with TRBJ1-1, with 12 bases that match TRBD1. V lost 7 bases to trimming and J lost 7 bases; unmatched junction nucleotides: 7. The CDR3 consists of 14 residues. Germline V CDR1 and CDR2: LNHDA, SQIVND (reference sequence). As DNA, the CDR3 is TGTGCCAGTAAAAGCGGGACAGGGGGCCTTGAAGCTTTCTTT. Translated: CASKSGTGGLEAFF.

The chain recombines TRBV4-3 with TRBJ2-3; D is possibly TRBD2 (6 bases). Germline CDR1 LGHNA, CDR2 YSLEER. Trimming shortened V by 2 bases and J by 0 bases, and 12 bases separated the two germline ends. The CDR3 is 16 amino acids. CDR3 loop: CASSQIGLASTDTQYF. The CDR3 DNA reads TGCGCCAGCAGCCAAATCGGGCTAGCGAGCACAGATACGCAGTATTTT.

The CDR3 sequence: CASSLVRSGVGETQYF. The CDR3 nucleotides are TGTGCCAGCAGCTTGGTGAGATCTGGAGTGGGAGAGACCCAGTACTTC. This rearrangement joins TRBV5-8 to TRBJ2-5; D gene ambiguous. The ends were cut back, 0 bases at V and 4 bases at J, with 16 bases in the middle. Germline V gene data show CDR1 as SGHTS and CDR2 as YDEGEE. This CDR3 has 16 residues.